Here is one TCR beta chain with its context. TCRdb reprocessed the 5' RACE reads with MiXCR, giving one entry per CDR3 protein. This sample has 450,000 to 550,000 distinct CDR3 sequences, with 20% to 25% found just once. The data stem from a study of T cells after yellow fever vaccination. The V gene lost 0 bases and the J gene lost 5 bases, with 9 bases spanning the gap. The CDR3 length is 14 residues. Germline values: CDR1 KGHSH, CDR2 LQKENI. Sequences were derived from PBMCs, sampled approximately 20 days after the first yellow fever vaccination. V is TRBV18 and J is TRBJ2-3; TRBD1 might be the D (5 bases). The TCR originated in a man aged 18 to 30 who received the YFV17D yellow fever vaccine. CDR3 region: CASSPPGREDTQYF. CDR3 nucleotide sequence: TGTGCCAGCTCACCACCGGGCAGGGAAGATACGCAGTATTTT.